The 29 T cell receptor beta chains presented below share a single source sample, sequenced in a study of OX40 agonist ivuxolimab in advanced cancers. The repertoire was sequenced with immunoSEQ multiplex PCR; TCRdb's copy has only in-frame clones and lacks some. The sample has 75,000 to 85,000 clones; around 86% are singletons. The sequencing used CD4+ or CD8+ T cells sorted from blood, collected in a trial of the OX40 agonist ivuxolimab. All receptors derive from an adult with an advanced solid tumor such as melanoma, head and neck, liver or kidney cancer.

The chain couples TRBV19 to TRBJ2-3; 8 nucleotides agree with TRBD1. This CDR3 is built from 15 residues. Losses at the gene ends were 6 bases for V and 1 base for J; bases not matched to a gene: 6. Germline V CDR1 and CDR2: LNHDA, SQIVND (reference sequence). The CDR3 is CASRPTGEGTDTQYF. The DNA of the CDR3 is TGTGCCAGTAGGCCGACAGGGGAGGGCACAGATACGCAGTATTTT.

This chain joins TRBV9 and TRBJ2-7, with 7 bases lining up with TRBD1. The CDR3 spans 16 residues. With 6 bases clipped from V and 4 bases from J, the junction kept 16 bases outside the gene matches. Germline-derived CDR1 and CDR2 are SGDLS and YYNGEE. In DNA form, the CDR3 reads TGTGCCAGCACAGTAGGGGGACAGAGCCCACTATACGAGCAGTACTTC. Amino acid sequence: CASTVGGQSPLYEQYF.

This clone was observed a few times. The chain employs TRBV4-1 and TRBJ2-1; D possibly corresponds to TRBD1 (6 bases). V dropped 3 bases and J dropped 1 base, with 7 bases sitting between them. This CDR3 comprises 14 residues. CDR1 MGHRA and CDR2 YSYEKL come from the germline V gene. The chain's CDR3 is CASSQGASYNEQFF. For the CDR3, the DNA is TGCGCCAGCAGCCAGGGGGCGTCCTACAATGAGCAGTTCTTC.

This chain's CDR3 is CASSQALASSGANVLTF. The DNA of the CDR3 is TGCGCCAGCAGCCAAGCTTTAGCGAGCTCTGGGGCCAACGTCCTGACTTTC. V and J are TRBV4-1 and TRBJ2-6, with D perhaps matching TRBD2 (5 bases). V lost 1 base and J lost 0, with 10 bases in between. The germline V gene has CDR1 MGHRA and CDR2 YSYEKL. The CDR3 runs to 17 residues.

The V and J genes are TRBV10-3 and TRBJ1-1; D is uncertain. This CDR3 spans 12 amino acids. Trimming shortened V by 2 bases and J by 4 bases, and 5 bases separated the two germline ends. Germline CDR1 is ENHRY and CDR2 is SYGVKD. CDR3 protein: CAISERSTEAFF. The CDR3 region has the DNA TGTGCCATCAGTGAGAGGAGCACTGAAGCTTTCTTT.

The chain joins TRBV19 to TRBJ2-3; D is possibly TRBD1 (5 bases). Germline CDR1 and CDR2: LNHDA and SQIVND (reference sequence). This CDR3 is 12 amino acids long. V lost 6 bases and J 10 bases, leaving 14 bases between the germline ends. This CDR3 is CASSLTEGAQYF. CDR3 DNA: TGTGCCAGTAGCCTGACAGAAGGAGCGCAGTATTTT.

This clone was seen a handful of times. This sequence joins TRBV28 and TRBJ1-4; D is unclear. Trimming shortened V by 3 bases and J by 4 bases, and 15 bases separated the two germline ends. This CDR3 region has 16 residues. Germline lookup yields CDR1 MDHEN and CDR2 SYDVKM. CDR3 in amino acids: CASSFRTDPINEKLFF. CDR3 in DNA: TGTGCCAGCAGTTTCCGTACAGACCCAATTAATGAAAAACTGTTTTTT.

This chain links TRBV13 with TRBJ2-1; 9 bases map to TRBD2. Per the germline V gene, CDR1 is PRHDT and CDR2 is FYEKMQ (reference sequence). The CDR3 runs to 16 residues. V lost 5 bases to trimming and J lost 5 bases; unmatched junction nucleotides: 10. The CDR3 DNA is TGTGCCAGCAGCCCAAGGTTTAGCGGGAGAGACAATGAGCAGTTCTTC. Protein product: CASSPRFSGRDNEQFF.

This clone was detected only once. V is TRBV4-1 and J is TRBJ2-5; perhaps TRBD1 as D (5 bases). This CDR3 spans 15 amino acids. Trimming took 3 bases from V and 2 from J, leaving 13 bases between them. Germline CDR1 MGHRA, CDR2 YSYEKL. CDR3 nucleotides: TGCGCCAGCAGCCAGCAGGGTGCGGTACAAGAGACCCAGTACTTC. This sequence encodes CASSQQGAVQETQYF.

The chain carries TRBV28 and TRBJ2-2; D is unclear. V was clipped by 3 bases and J by 5 bases, with 7 bases between them. The CDR3 loop spans 13 amino acids. Germline lookup yields CDR1 MDHEN and CDR2 SYDVKM. The chain's CDR3 is CASSLMRTGELFF. The CDR3 DNA reads as TGTGCCAGCAGTTTGATGAGGACCGGGGAGCTGTTTTTT.

The chain combines TRBV20-1 with TRBJ1-2; D is unresolved. Trimming cost V 5 bases and J 4 bases, with 8 bases left between them. The CDR3 sequence is 11 residues long. Germline V CDR1 and CDR2: DFQATT, SNEGSKA (reference sequence). CDR3 sequence reads: CSASWVYGYTF. The CDR3, as DNA: TGCAGTGCTTCATGGGTCTATGGCTACACCTTC.

The chain is built from TRBV27 and TRBJ1-5; maybe TRBD1 (5 bases). Germline V gene data show CDR1 as MNHEY and CDR2 as SMNVEV (reference sequence). The V end was cut by 0 bases, the J end by 6 bases, with 15 bases between. The CDR3 is 16 amino acids. The CDR3 coding sequence is TGTGCCAGCAGTTTATCGGGGACGGGGATGGGTCAGCCCCAGCATTTT. Translated, it gives CASSLSGTGMGQPQHF.

This chain joins TRBV11-3 and TRBJ2-1; D remains ambiguous. The germline V and J ends were trimmed by 4 bases and 8 bases, with 9 bases remaining between them. Germline-derived CDR1 and CDR2 are SGHNT and YENEEA. This CDR3 is built from 12 residues. CDR3 protein: CASSSTEDEQFF. CDR3 bases: TGTGCCAGCAGCTCGACGGAAGATGAGCAGTTCTTC.

The chain employs TRBV5-1 and TRBJ1-1; 7 bases line up with TRBD1. CDR1 and CDR2 from the germline V gene are SGHRS and YFSETQ. The CDR3 has 14 amino acids. J lost 1 base, V lost 4 bases, and 4 bases had no gene match. The CDR3 nucleotides read TGCGCCAGCAGCACGGGACAGAAGAACACTGAAGCTTTCTTT. Translated, it gives CASSTGQKNTEAFF.

The chain combines TRBV7-8 with TRBJ2-5, with D possibly TRBD1 on 5 matching bases. Germline CDR1 SGHVS, CDR2 FQNEAQ. The CDR3 loop spans 16 amino acids. Trimming stripped 5 bases from V and 4 bases from J, with 20 bases between. This CDR3 is CASSPHIRESGETQYF. The CDR3 region has the DNA TGTGCCAGCAGCCCACACATCAGGGAATCAGGAGAGACCCAGTACTTC.

This chain links TRBV7-3 with TRBJ2-1; D gene uncertain. The CDR3 loop spans 12 amino acids. CDR1 is SGHTA and CDR2 is FQGTGA in the germline V gene. Between the trimmed V and J ends, which lost 5 bases and 6 bases, there was a span of 8 bases. The DNA for the CDR3 is TGTGCCAGCAGCCAGTGGGGCAATGAGCAGTTCTTC. This gives the protein CASSQWGNEQFF.

The chain has TRBV10-2 and TRBJ2-2, with D hard to call. This CDR3 spans 14 amino acids. Trimming took off 7 bases at V and 0 bases at J, with 9 bases between the two ends. Per germline, CDR1 WSHSY and CDR2 SAAADI. The CDR3 coding sequence is TGCGCCAGCACCATAATAGCGAACACCGGGGAGCTGTTTTTT. Translation gives CASTIIANTGELFF.

The gene calls are TRBV5-8 and TRBJ2-1; D is tentatively TRBD1 or TRBD2 (5 bases each). Germline assignment: CDR1 SGHTS and CDR2 YDEGEE. Trimming stripped 2 bases from V and 10 bases from J, with 7 bases between. The CDR3 is 11 amino acids. The CDR3 DNA reads TGTGCCAGCAGCTTATGGGGGGAGCAGTTCTTC. Translated: CASSLWGEQFF.

The chain employs TRBV18 and TRBJ2-3; the match to TRBD1 covers 7 bases. The length of the CDR3 is 17 residues. The germline CDR1 and CDR2 sequences are KGHSH and LQKENI. Losses at the gene ends were 0 bases for V and 1 base for J; bases not matched to a gene: 7. As DNA, the CDR3 is TGTGCCAGCTCACCACCGGGAGACAGGGCTCGCACAGATACGCAGTATTTT. Residues: CASSPPGDRARTDTQYF.

The chain carries TRBV19 and TRBJ2-7; 11 nucleotides align to TRBD2. With V trimmed by 8 bases and J by 1 base, 10 bases remained unmatched. The length of the CDR3 is 16 residues. Germline V gives CDR1 LNHDA, CDR2 SQIVND (reference sequence). CDR3 sequence: CASGKGGTSGSYEQYF. DNA for the CDR3: TGTGCCAGTGGGAAGGGTGGGACTAGCGGATCCTACGAGCAGTACTTC.

The chain links TRBV2 to TRBJ2-1; D call uncertain. With 10 bases removed from V and 0 bases from J, the gap between germline ends came to 10 bases. This CDR3 is built from 13 residues. Germline assignment: CDR1 SNHLY and CDR2 FYNNEI. CDR3 protein: CATASVSYNEQFF. CDR3 nucleotide sequence: TGTGCCACCGCCAGCGTCTCCTACAATGAGCAGTTCTTC.

The CDR3 nucleotides read TGTGCCAGCAGTTTATCGGGCGTCTTTCGCACAGATACGCAGTATTTT. Encoded protein: CASSLSGVFRTDTQYF. The chain carries TRBV27 and TRBJ2-3; no clear D gene. This CDR3 is 16 amino acids long. The germline gives CDR1 MNHEY, CDR2 SMNVEV (reference sequence). Trimming left V 0 bases short and J 1 base short, with 11 bases between.

The rearrangement links TRBV27 to TRBJ2-7, with TRBD2 matching 12 bases. The ends lost 6 bases at V and 3 bases at J; junction bases unmatched: 6. Germline assignment: CDR1 MNHEY and CDR2 SMNVEV (reference sequence). The CDR3 length is 15 residues. CDR3 DNA sequence: TGTGCCAGCAGGTCGACTAGCGGGGGACTCTACGAGCAGTACTTC. This encodes CASRSTSGGLYEQYF.

The chain couples TRBV2 to TRBJ2-5; tentatively, D is TRBD1 or TRBD2 (5 bases each). The ends were cut back, 7 bases at V and 5 bases at J, with 14 bases in the middle. Germline V gene data show CDR1 as SNHLY and CDR2 as FYNNEI. The CDR3 has 13 amino acids. CDR3 sequence reads: CASTGGNRETQYF. For the CDR3, the DNA is TGTGCCAGCACTGGGGGAAATCGGGAGACCCAGTACTTC. Supplemented by reference TRBV2 and TRBJ2-5, the full variable domain reads EPEVTQTPSHQVTQMGQEVILRCVPISNHLYFYWYRQILGQKVEFLVSFYNNEISEKSEIFDDQFSVERPDGSNFTLKIRSTKLEDSAMYFCASTGGNRETQYFGPGTRLLVL.

This sequence joins TRBV6-6 and TRBJ1-2, with 11 positions matching TRBD1. The CDR3 runs 16 residues. The germline V gene encodes CDR1 MNHNY and CDR2 SVGAGI (reference sequence). The V gene end was trimmed by 2 bases and the J gene end by 7 bases; junction bases not matched to a gene: 9. CDR3 coding DNA: TGTGCCAGCAGTTACATACGTCCGGGACAGGGGGTTGGCTACACCTTC. It codes for CASSYIRPGQGVGYTF.

The J gene is TRBJ2-3, the V gene TRBV6-1; D may be TRBD1 (5 bases). Trimming pared 4 bases from V and 2 bases from J, leaving 16 bases between. The CDR3 consists of 16 residues. Germline V gene lookup returns CDR1 MNHNS and CDR2 SASEGT. The CDR3 DNA is TGTGCCAGCAGTGCCCGGACAAGTCGTTACACAGATACGCAGTATTTT. Translating gives CASSARTSRYTDTQYF.

This clone showed up just a few times. The V call is TRBV19, the J call TRBJ1-5, with TRBD1 as a possible D gene (5 bases). CDR1 and CDR2 from the germline V gene are LNHDA and SQIVND (reference sequence). The CDR3 has 13 residues. V dropped 7 bases and J dropped 5 bases, with 12 bases sitting between them. The DNA of the CDR3 is TGTGCCAGTACCGGGATCAGGGATCAGCCCCAGCATTTT. It translates to CASTGIRDQPQHF.

V usage is TRBV28 and J usage is TRBJ2-1; D is unclear. This CDR3 comprises 16 residues. From germline, CDR1 is MDHEN and CDR2 SYDVKM. V lost 3 bases, J lost 5 bases, and 17 bases lay in between. CDR3 nucleotides: TGTGCCAGCAGTTTGGGTGCCAGGATTACCCACAATGAGCAGTTCTTC. It encodes CASSLGARITHNEQFF.

The chain uses TRBV11-2 and TRBJ1-2; 10 nucleotides align to TRBD1. The CDR3 contains 14 residues. J was trimmed by 8 bases and V by 6 bases; bases with no gene match: 9. Germline V gives CDR1 SGHAT, CDR2 FQNNGV. This chain's CDR3 is CASRTGTGVGGYTF. The CDR3 coding sequence is TGTGCCAGCAGAACCGGGACAGGGGTAGGAGGCTACACCTTC.